The sequence of this TCR beta chain was determined in a study of blood T cell repertoires in COVID-19. Study as a whole: Acute and convalescent COVID-19 specimens originated in the United States, Italy and Spain. Sources were T cells, B-cell-depleted T cells, or PBMCs; the material itself was cDNA or gDNA.

In Seattle, patients joined the study during active infection and were tracked longitudinally. V was pared by 3 bases and J by 2 bases, with 17 bases between. In germline, CDR1 is SGDLS, CDR2 YYNGEE. This CDR3 has 16 amino acids. Per the original methods: Reference gene primer amplification in the assay estimated nucleated cell counts. Measured with immunoSEQ multiplex PCR; TCRdb has only the in-frame clones, and not every one. Clone size and the V and J calls come from that table; the DNA yielded D and trimming. Found here are about 130,000 clones, roughly nine tenths of them singletons; the top ten hold about 4.6%.

Specimen: peripheral blood. The V and J genes are TRBV9 and TRBJ2-5; D possibly corresponds to TRBD2 (6 bases). This clonotype was sampled from a man aged 60-69 years with COVID-19, enrolled during active disease. The chain's CDR3 is CASSAARSSAQETQYF. The CDR3 bases are TGTGCCAGCAGCGCCGCCCGCTCTAGCGCTCAAGAGACCCAGTACTTC. Together with reference TRBV9 and TRBJ2-5, the CDR3 gives the full variable domain: DSGVTQTPKHLITATGQRVTLRCSPRSGDLSVYWYQQSLDQGLQFLIQYYNGEERAKGNILERFSAQQFPDLHSELNLSSLELGDSALYFCASSAARSSAQETQYFGPGTRLLVL.